The 25 T cell receptor beta chains below all came from one sample that was sequenced in a study of cytomegalovirus exposure and HLA in healthy donors. Assay used: immunoSEQ multiplex PCR; TCRdb lists only in-frame clones, some missing. The sample includes about 64,000 clones, 95% of them seen just once. Sample: PBMCs. The source of these receptors is a young woman in good health and CMV-seropositive.

V gene TRBV27 combines with J gene TRBJ2-7, with 8 nucleotides matching TRBD2. Losses at the gene ends were 1 base for V and 5 bases for J; bases not matched to a gene: 1. In germline, CDR1 is MNHEY, CDR2 SMNVEV (reference sequence). The CDR3 runs to 13 residues. CDR3 DNA sequence: TGTGCCAGCAGTTTATATAGCGGGAACGAGCAGTACTTC. Amino acids: CASSLYSGNEQYF.

The chain uses TRBV28 and TRBJ2-4, with 7 bases aligning to TRBD1. The CDR3 extends over 15 amino acids. Losses at the gene ends were 6 bases for V and 2 bases for J; bases not matched to a gene: 7. CDR1 and CDR2 (germline): MDHEN, SYDVKM. The CDR3 DNA is TGTGCCAGCAGCGGGGACAGCAGTTCCAAAAACATTCAGTACTTC. It is translated as CASSGDSSSKNIQYF.

The V and J genes are TRBV29-1 and TRBJ2-3; 9 nucleotides match TRBD1. From germline, CDR1 is SQVTM and CDR2 ANQGSEA. J lost 1 base, V lost 3 bases, and 2 bases had no gene match. This CDR3 has 14 amino acids. This CDR3 is CSVDRTGGTDTQYF. DNA of the CDR3: TGCAGCGTTGATAGGACAGGGGGCACAGATACGCAGTATTTT.

The V and J genes are TRBV4-3 and TRBJ1-1; 10 nucleotides line up with TRBD1. Germline CDR1 reads LGHNA; CDR2 reads YSLEER. With 1 base clipped from V and 3 bases from J, the junction kept 2 bases outside the gene matches. CDR3 size: 15 residues. For the CDR3, the DNA is TGCGCCAGCAGCCAAGCTGGGACAGGGGACACTGAAGCTTTCTTT. Its translation is CASSQAGTGDTEAFF.

The chain links TRBV7-3 to TRBJ2-1; TRBD2 aligns across 11 bases. In germline, CDR1 is SGHTA, CDR2 FQGTGA. This CDR3 comprises 19 residues. V lost 5 bases and J lost 2; bases outside the gene matches: 14. The CDR3 region is CASSLNSGRAFSPYNEQFF. For the CDR3, the DNA is TGTGCCAGCAGCCTCAATAGCGGGAGGGCCTTCAGCCCCTACAATGAGCAGTTCTTC.

The rearrangement joins TRBV7-8 to TRBJ1-4, with TRBD1 matching 8 bases. The germline V gene encodes CDR1 SGHVS and CDR2 FQNEAQ. The CDR3 is 15 amino acids. V was clipped by 5 bases and J by 4 bases; unmatched bases: 6. The CDR3 region is CASSTTGGINEKLFF. The CDR3 region has the DNA TGTGCCAGCAGCACCACAGGGGGGATTAATGAAAAACTGTTTTTT.

This chain uses TRBV29-1 with TRBJ2-2; D unresolved. Per the germline V gene, CDR1 is SQVTM and CDR2 is ANQGSEA. The CDR3 has 14 residues. Trimming took 5 bases from V and 0 from J, leaving 10 bases between them. The CDR3 region has the DNA TGCAGCGTTTGGTTAACATCGAACACCGGGGAGCTGTTTTTT. It yields the protein CSVWLTSNTGELFF.

The gene calls are TRBV28 and TRBJ1-5; 9 bases are shared with TRBD1. The CDR3 length is 15 residues. Germline loops: CDR1 MDHEN, CDR2 SYDVKM. Germline trimming cut 6 bases from V and 2 bases from J; bases unmatched to any gene: 5. CDR3 sequence: CASSRRQGGNQPQHF. The CDR3 coding sequence is TGTGCCAGCAGCCGGCGACAGGGGGGCAATCAGCCCCAGCATTTT.

The chain recombines TRBV5-1 with TRBJ2-3, with 8 bases identical to TRBD2. The V gene end was trimmed by 0 bases and the J gene end by 6 bases; junction bases not matched to a gene: 9. Germline CDR1 SGHRS, CDR2 YFSETQ. This CDR3 is built from 16 residues. DNA of the CDR3: TGCGCCAGCAGCTTGGGGTCTAGCGGGCCCATTGATACGCAGTATTTT. This codes for CASSLGSSGPIDTQYF.

The chain joins TRBV7-3 to TRBJ2-1, with 7 bases lining up with TRBD2. CDR3 length: 18 amino acids. With V trimmed by 2 bases and J by 5 bases, 15 bases remained unmatched. In germline, CDR1 is SGHTA, CDR2 FQGTGA. The DNA for the CDR3 is TGTGCCAGCAGCTTAGAACGGTTCGGGCGGGAGTCAAACAATGAGCAGTTCTTC. This encodes CASSLERFGRESNNEQFF.

The CDR3, as DNA: TGTGCCTGGAGTGCGGGTAGTCACACTGAAGCTTTCTTT. Translation: CAWSAGSHTEAFF. The chain employs TRBV30 and TRBJ1-1; no firm D call. Germline assignment: CDR1 GTSNPN and CDR2 SVGIG (reference sequence). The CDR3 extends over 13 amino acids. Between the trimmed V and J ends, which lost 1 base and 3 bases, there was a span of 9 bases.

This chain uses TRBV2 with TRBJ2-5, with D hard to call. Trimming removed 6 bases at V and 4 bases at J, with 9 bases between. This CDR3 has 12 amino acids. Germline V gene data show CDR1 as SNHLY and CDR2 as FYNNEI. CDR3 loop: CASRPRRETQYF. CDR3 DNA sequence: TGTGCCAGCAGGCCGAGAAGAGAGACCCAGTACTTC.

CDR3 bases: TGTGCCAGCAGCTACGGGACAGCGCAAGAGACCCAGTACTTC. As protein: CASSYGTAQETQYF. The chain carries TRBV5-4 and TRBJ2-5; 7 nucleotides line up with TRBD1. The germline V gene has CDR1 SGHNT and CDR2 YYREEE (reference sequence). V lost 3 bases to trimming and J lost 2 bases; unmatched junction nucleotides: 4. The CDR3 is made up of 14 amino acids.

J is TRBJ2-5 and V is TRBV10-3; TRBD1 aligns across 8 bases. CDR1 and CDR2 from the germline V gene are ENHRY and SYGVKD. Trimming cost V 10 bases and J 4 bases; bases outside gene matches: 8. The CDR3 has 13 residues. The CDR3 DNA is TGTGCCACCTCCGATACAGGGGGAGAGACCCAGTACTTC. It translates to CATSDTGGETQYF.

This rearrangement joins TRBV29-1 to TRBJ1-5, with TRBD1 as a possible D gene (6 bases). V was shortened by 3 bases and J by 3 bases, with 15 bases between the two germline ends. Germline CDR1 is SQVTM and CDR2 is ANQGSEA. The CDR3 loop spans 15 amino acids. CDR3: CSVEVTGEPNQPQHF. CDR3 DNA sequence: TGCAGCGTTGAGGTGACAGGAGAACCCAATCAGCCCCAGCATTTT.

This clone came up once. The rearrangement joins TRBV7-8 to TRBJ2-1, with 9 bases fitting TRBD1. CDR1 and CDR2 (germline): SGHVS, FQNEAQ. The ends lost 1 base at V and 6 bases at J; junction bases unmatched: 4. This CDR3 spans 15 amino acids. CDR3 nucleotide sequence: TGTGCCAGCAGCTTAGGGACAGGGGCCGGCAATGAGCAGTTCTTC. Translation: CASSLGTGAGNEQFF.

V usage is TRBV6-4 and J usage is TRBJ2-1, with 10 bases aligning to TRBD2. J lost 8 bases, V lost 3 bases, and 7 bases had no gene match. The V gene's germline CDR1 is MRHNA and CDR2 SNTAGT. The CDR3 runs to 15 residues. This CDR3 reads CASSEGAGGPDEQFF. CDR3 sequence (DNA): TGTGCCAGCAGTGAAGGAGCGGGAGGGCCTGATGAGCAGTTCTTC.

The gene calls are TRBV4-2 and TRBJ1-1; D is perhaps TRBD1 (5 bases). Trimming took 0 bases from V and 0 from J, leaving 20 bases between them. Germline loops: CDR1 LGHNA, CDR2 YNFKEQ. This CDR3 region has 19 residues. CDR3 nucleotides: TGTGCCAGCAGCCAAGAAGGGGTCCATCGAACAAATCTGAACACTGAAGCTTTCTTT. Protein product: CASSQEGVHRTNLNTEAFF.

This rearrangement joins TRBV28 to TRBJ2-2; the D gene is possibly TRBD1 (6 bases). In germline, CDR1 is MDHEN, CDR2 SYDVKM. V was pared by 7 bases and J by 1 base, with 13 bases between. This CDR3 is 15 amino acids long. The CDR3 protein is CASTPRTENTGELFF. DNA of the CDR3: TGTGCCAGCACCCCTCGGACAGAGAACACCGGGGAGCTGTTTTTT.

The rearrangement links TRBV27 to TRBJ2-5; D is unclear. Trimming removed 3 bases at V and 1 base at J, with 6 bases between. Germline lookup yields CDR1 MNHEY and CDR2 SMNVEV (reference sequence). The CDR3 length is 13 residues. CDR3 region: CASSFSFQETQYF. The CDR3, as DNA: TGTGCCAGCAGTTTTAGTTTCCAAGAGACCCAGTACTTC.

The V gene is TRBV28, the J gene TRBJ2-7, with 11 bases fitting TRBD2. V was pared by 3 bases and J by 6 bases, with 10 bases of the junction left unmatched. From germline, CDR1 is MDHEN and CDR2 SYDVKM. The CDR3 totals 16 residues. The CDR3 loop is CASSFYGVTSGIEQYF. The CDR3 bases are TGTGCCAGCAGTTTTTATGGGGTGACTAGCGGGATCGAGCAGTACTTC. Full variable domain (rest looked up from reference TRBV28 and TRBJ2-7): DVKVTQSSRYLVKRTGEKVFLECVQDMDHENMFWYRQDPGLGLRLIYFSYDVKMKEKGDIPEGYSVSREKKERFSLILESASTNQTSMYLCASSFYGVTSGIEQYFGPGTRLTVT.

This clone has just one count. The gene calls are TRBV28 and TRBJ2-7; TRBD2 matches at 9 bases. The CDR3 is 15 amino acids. Germline V gives CDR1 MDHEN, CDR2 SYDVKM. The junction had 8 bases not matched to a gene; V was cut back by 8 bases and J by 0 bases. The CDR3 sequence: CASGAGGPSSYEQYF. The DNA for the CDR3 is TGTGCCAGCGGAGCGGGGGGTCCATCCTCCTACGAGCAGTACTTC.

The chain employs TRBV6-4 and TRBJ1-6, with D hard to call. The germline V gene has CDR1 MRHNA and CDR2 SNTAGT. The CDR3 has 14 residues. Trimming left V 7 bases short and J 6 bases short, with 13 bases between. The CDR3 spells CASTGSPGNSPLHF. CDR3 in DNA: TGTGCCAGCACCGGGTCGCCGGGTAATTCACCCCTCCACTTT.

CDR3 DNA sequence: TGTGCCACCGGACCGCGGGGGGCTAATGAAAAACTGTTTTTT. It yields the protein CATGPRGANEKLFF. V gene TRBV10-3 combines with J gene TRBJ1-4; D might be TRBD1 (5 bases). V gave up 10 bases and J gave up 3 bases, with 15 bases separating them. CDR1 and CDR2 (germline): ENHRY, SYGVKD. The CDR3 has 14 amino acids.

The rearrangement joins TRBV18 to TRBJ1-1, with 7 nucleotides matching TRBD1. The CDR3 extends over 15 amino acids. CDR1 is KGHSH and CDR2 is LQKENI in the germline V gene. V trimming: 2 bases; J trimming: 0 bases; junction bases outside the gene matches: 3. CDR3 coding DNA: TGTGCCAGCTCACCAACAGGGGCCCTGAACACTGAAGCTTTCTTT. Its protein product is CASSPTGALNTEAFF.